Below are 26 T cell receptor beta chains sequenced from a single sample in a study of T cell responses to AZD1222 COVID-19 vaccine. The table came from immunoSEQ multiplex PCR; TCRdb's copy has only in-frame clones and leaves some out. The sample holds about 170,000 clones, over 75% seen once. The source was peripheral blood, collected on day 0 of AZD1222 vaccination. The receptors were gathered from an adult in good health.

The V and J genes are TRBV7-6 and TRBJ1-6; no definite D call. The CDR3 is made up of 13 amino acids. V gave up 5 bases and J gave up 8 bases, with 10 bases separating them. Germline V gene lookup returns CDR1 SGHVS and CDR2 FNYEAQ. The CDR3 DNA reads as TGTGCCAGCAGCGCCCGTAGGGATTCACCCCTCCACTTT. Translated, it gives CASSARRDSPLHF.

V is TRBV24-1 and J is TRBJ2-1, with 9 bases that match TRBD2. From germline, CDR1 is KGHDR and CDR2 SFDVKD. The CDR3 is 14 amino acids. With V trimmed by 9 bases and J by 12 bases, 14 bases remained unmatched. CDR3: CATVGSGGDHRQFF. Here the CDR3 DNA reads TGTGCCACCGTAGGTAGCGGGGGAGACCATCGGCAGTTCTTC.

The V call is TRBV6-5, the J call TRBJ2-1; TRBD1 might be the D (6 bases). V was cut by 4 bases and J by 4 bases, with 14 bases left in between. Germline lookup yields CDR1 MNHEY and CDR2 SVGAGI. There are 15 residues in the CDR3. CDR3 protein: CASSSPGQSYNEQFF. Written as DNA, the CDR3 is TGTGCCAGCAGTTCCCCTGGACAGTCATACAATGAGCAGTTCTTC.

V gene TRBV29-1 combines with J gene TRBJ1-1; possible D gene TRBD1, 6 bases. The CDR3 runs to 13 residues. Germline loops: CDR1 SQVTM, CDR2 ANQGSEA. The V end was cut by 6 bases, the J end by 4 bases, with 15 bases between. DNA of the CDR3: TGCAGCGTGCAGGGGAGGTTGGGCACTGAAGCTTTCTTT. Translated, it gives CSVQGRLGTEAFF.

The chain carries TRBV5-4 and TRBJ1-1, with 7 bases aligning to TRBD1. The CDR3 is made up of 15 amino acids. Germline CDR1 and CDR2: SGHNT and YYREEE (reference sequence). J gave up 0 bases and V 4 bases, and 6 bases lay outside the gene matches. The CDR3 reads CASSRKGALNTEAFF. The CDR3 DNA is TGTGCCAGCAGCCGGAAGGGGGCCCTGAACACTGAAGCTTTCTTT. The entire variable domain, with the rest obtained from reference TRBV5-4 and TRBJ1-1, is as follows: ETGVTQSPTHLIKTRGQQVTLRCSSQSGHNTVSWYQQALGQGPQFIFQYYREEENGRGNFPPRFSGLQFPNYSSELNVNALELDDSALYLCASSRKGALNTEAFFGQGTRLTVV.

In nucleotides, the CDR3 is TGTGCCAGCACCCAAAGTTTAGCTAACACCGGGGAGCTGTTTTTT. Protein sequence: CASTQSLANTGELFF. V gene TRBV9 combines with J gene TRBJ2-2; D not certain. Germline V gene lookup returns CDR1 SGDLS and CDR2 YYNGEE. The V and J ends lost 6 bases and 2 bases respectively, with 14 bases between them. There are 15 residues in the CDR3.

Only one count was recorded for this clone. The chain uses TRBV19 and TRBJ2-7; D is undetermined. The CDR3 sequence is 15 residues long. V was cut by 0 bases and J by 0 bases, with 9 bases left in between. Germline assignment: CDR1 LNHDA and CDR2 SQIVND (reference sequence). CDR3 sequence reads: CASSIERRTSYEQYF. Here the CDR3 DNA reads TGTGCCAGTAGTATAGAGAGACGGACCTCCTACGAGCAGTACTTC.

The CDR3 DNA follows: TGCGCCAGCAGTTTGACAGGGTTTGGCACTGAAGCTTTCTTT. Its protein product is CASSLTGFGTEAFF. V usage is TRBV10-2 and J usage is TRBJ1-1, with 7 bases matching TRBD1. This CDR3 contains 14 residues. The germline V gene has CDR1 WSHSY and CDR2 SAAADI. Trimming at V came to 5 bases and at J to 4 bases, leaving 7 bases not matched to a gene.

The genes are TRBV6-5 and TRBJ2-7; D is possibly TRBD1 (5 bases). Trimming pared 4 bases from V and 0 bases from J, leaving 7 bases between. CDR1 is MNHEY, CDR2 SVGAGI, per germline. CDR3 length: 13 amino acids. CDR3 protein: CASSSDSSYEQYF. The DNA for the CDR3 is TGTGCCAGCAGTTCCGACAGCTCCTACGAGCAGTACTTC.

CDR3 in amino acids: CASSLLDRTTEAFF. In DNA, the CDR3 is TGTGCCAGCAGCCTCCTGGACAGGACTACTGAAGCTTTCTTT. The chain couples TRBV6-5 to TRBJ1-1, with 7 bases aligning to TRBD1. J was trimmed by 5 bases and V by 6 bases; bases with no gene match: 9. Germline assignment: CDR1 MNHEY and CDR2 SVGAGI. The CDR3 is 14 amino acids.

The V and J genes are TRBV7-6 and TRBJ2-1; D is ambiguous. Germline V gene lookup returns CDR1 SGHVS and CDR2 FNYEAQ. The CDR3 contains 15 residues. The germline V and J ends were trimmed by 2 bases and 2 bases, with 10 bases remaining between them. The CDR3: CASSLTGLAYNEQFF. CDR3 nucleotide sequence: TGTGCCAGCAGCTTAACCGGGTTAGCCTACAATGAGCAGTTCTTC.

The CDR3 spells CASSIMGKGNTEAFF. As DNA, the CDR3 is TGTGCCAGTAGTATAATGGGGAAGGGGAACACTGAAGCTTTCTTT. The rearrangement uses TRBV19 and TRBJ1-1, with D hard to call. This CDR3 region has 15 residues. V was shortened by 2 bases and J by 1 base, with 11 bases between the two germline ends. Per germline, CDR1 LNHDA and CDR2 SQIVND (reference sequence).

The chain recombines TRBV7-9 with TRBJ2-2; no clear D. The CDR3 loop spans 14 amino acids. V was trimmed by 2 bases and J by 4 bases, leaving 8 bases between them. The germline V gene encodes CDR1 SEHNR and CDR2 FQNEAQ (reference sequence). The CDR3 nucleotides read TGTGCCAGCAGCTTACTCAGCATCACCGGGGAGCTGTTTTTT. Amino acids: CASSLLSITGELFF.

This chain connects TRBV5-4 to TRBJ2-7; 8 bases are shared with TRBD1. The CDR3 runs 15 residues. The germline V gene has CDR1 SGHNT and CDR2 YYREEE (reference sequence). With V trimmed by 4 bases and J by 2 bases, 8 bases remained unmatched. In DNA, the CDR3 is TGTGCCAGCAGCCAGGGACGACAGGGGACCTACGAGCAGTACTTC. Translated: CASSQGRQGTYEQYF. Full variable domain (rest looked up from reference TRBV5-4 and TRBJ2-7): ETGVTQSPTHLIKTRGQQVTLRCSSQSGHNTVSWYQQALGQGPQFIFQYYREEENGRGNFPPRFSGLQFPNYSSELNVNALELDDSALYLCASSQGRQGTYEQYFGPGTRLTVT.

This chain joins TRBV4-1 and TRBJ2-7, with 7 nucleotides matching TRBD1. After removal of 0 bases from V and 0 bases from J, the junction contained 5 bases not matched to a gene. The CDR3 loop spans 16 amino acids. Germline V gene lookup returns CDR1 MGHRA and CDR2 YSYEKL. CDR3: CASSQDDGQASYEQYF. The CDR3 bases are TGCGCCAGCAGCCAAGATGATGGACAGGCCTCCTACGAGCAGTACTTC.

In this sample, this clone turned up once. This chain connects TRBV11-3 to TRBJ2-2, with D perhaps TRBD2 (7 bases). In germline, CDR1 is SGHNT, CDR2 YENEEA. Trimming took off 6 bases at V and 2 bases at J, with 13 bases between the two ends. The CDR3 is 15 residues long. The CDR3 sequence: CASSSGGHNTGELFF. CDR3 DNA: TGTGCCAGCAGTTCCGGGGGGCACAACACCGGGGAGCTGTTTTTT.

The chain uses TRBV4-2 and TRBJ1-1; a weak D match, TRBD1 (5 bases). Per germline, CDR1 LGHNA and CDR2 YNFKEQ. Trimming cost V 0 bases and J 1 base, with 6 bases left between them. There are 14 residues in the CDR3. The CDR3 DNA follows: TGTGCCAGCAGCCAAGACAGGGAGAACACTGAAGCTTTCTTT. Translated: CASSQDRENTEAFF.

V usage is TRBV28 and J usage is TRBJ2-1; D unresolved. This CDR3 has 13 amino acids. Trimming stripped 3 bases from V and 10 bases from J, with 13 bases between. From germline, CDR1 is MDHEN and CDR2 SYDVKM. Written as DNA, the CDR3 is TGTGCCAGCAGTTTTGTCCCGACTCCAGAGCAGTTCTTC. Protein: CASSFVPTPEQFF.

The CDR3 bases are TGTGCCAGCAGTTCCCTCAGGGAAGAGACCCAGTACTTC. Protein sequence: CASSSLREETQYF. V and J are TRBV12-3 or TRBV12-4 and TRBJ2-5, with D perhaps TRBD1 (5 bases). V lost 4 bases to trimming and J lost 3 bases, with 9 bases between them. This CDR3 has 13 residues.

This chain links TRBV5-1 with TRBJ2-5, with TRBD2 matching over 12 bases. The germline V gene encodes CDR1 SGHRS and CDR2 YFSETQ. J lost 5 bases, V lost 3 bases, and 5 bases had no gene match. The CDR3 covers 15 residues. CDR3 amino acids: CASSSGLAGSETQYF. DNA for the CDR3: TGCGCCAGCAGCTCCGGACTAGCGGGGTCGGAGACCCAGTACTTC.

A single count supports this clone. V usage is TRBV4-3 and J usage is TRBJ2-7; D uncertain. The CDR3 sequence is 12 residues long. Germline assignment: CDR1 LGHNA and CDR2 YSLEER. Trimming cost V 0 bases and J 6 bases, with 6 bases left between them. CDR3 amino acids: CASSQDNREQYF. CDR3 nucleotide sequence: TGCGCCAGCAGCCAAGATAATCGCGAGCAGTACTTC.

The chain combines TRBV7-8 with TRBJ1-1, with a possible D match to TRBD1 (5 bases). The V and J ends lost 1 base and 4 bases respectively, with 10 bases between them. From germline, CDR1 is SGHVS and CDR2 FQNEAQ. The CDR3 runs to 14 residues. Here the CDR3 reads CASSLVGGGTEAFF. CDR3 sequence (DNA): TGTGCCAGCAGCTTAGTGGGCGGGGGCACTGAAGCTTTCTTT.

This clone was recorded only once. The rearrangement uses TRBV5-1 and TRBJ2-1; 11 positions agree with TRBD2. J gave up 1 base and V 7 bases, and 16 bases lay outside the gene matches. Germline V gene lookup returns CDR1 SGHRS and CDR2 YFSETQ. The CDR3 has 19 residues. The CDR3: CASAPELAGAWDSYNEQFF. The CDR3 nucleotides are TGCGCCAGCGCGCCCGAACTAGCGGGGGCCTGGGATTCCTACAATGAGCAGTTCTTC.

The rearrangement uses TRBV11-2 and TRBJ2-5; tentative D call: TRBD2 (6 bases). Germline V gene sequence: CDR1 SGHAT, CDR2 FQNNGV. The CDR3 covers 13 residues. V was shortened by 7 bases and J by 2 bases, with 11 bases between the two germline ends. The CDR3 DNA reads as TGTGCCAGCACCCAAGGACTACAAGAGACCCAGTACTTC. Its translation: CASTQGLQETQYF.

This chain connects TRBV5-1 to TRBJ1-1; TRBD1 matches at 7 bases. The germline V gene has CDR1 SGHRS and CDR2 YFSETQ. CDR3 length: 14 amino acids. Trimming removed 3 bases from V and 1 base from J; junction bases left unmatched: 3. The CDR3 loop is CASSSGQPNTEAFF. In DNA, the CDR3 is TGCGCCAGCAGCTCGGGACAGCCGAACACTGAAGCTTTCTTT.

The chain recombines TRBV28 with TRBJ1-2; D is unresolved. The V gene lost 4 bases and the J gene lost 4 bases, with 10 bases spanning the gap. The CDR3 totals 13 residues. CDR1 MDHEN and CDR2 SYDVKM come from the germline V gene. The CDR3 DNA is TGTGCCAGCAGTTCGCCCGTAATCTATGGCTACACCTTC. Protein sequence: CASSSPVIYGYTF.